These 3 T cell receptor beta chains were all obtained from the same sample, sequenced in a study of CD8+ T cells in alopecia areata. The sequencing template was cDNA reverse transcribed from extracted RNA. Assay used: immunoSEQ multiplex PCR; TCRdb lists only in-frame clones, some missing. The table lists 150,000 to 200,000 clones, 50% to 75% of them singletons. Treatment of the sample: oral pan-JAK inhibitor, 5-10 mg twice daily. Sequences were derived from CD4+ T cells sorted from blood, sampled at approximately week 60, from a patient treated with tofacitinib. The receptor set was obtained from a human donor with alopecia areata.

The chain employs TRBV15 and TRBJ2-3; TRBD2 aligns across 8 bases. This CDR3 is 14 amino acids long. Germline CDR1 reads LNHNV; CDR2 reads YYDKDF (reference sequence). J lost 3 bases, V lost 4 bases, and 3 bases had no gene match. The CDR3 is CATSKGLETDTQYF. The CDR3 nucleotides read TGTGCCACCAGCAAGGGACTAGAGACAGATACGCAGTATTTT.

The rearrangement joins TRBV7-3 to TRBJ2-7; D is uncertain. The V gene's germline CDR1 is SGHTA and CDR2 FQGTGA. The CDR3 totals 13 residues. The ends were cut back, 2 bases at V and 6 bases at J, with 11 bases in the middle. In DNA, the CDR3 is TGTGCCAGCAGCTTAGAACCCGTGGGCGAGCAGTACTTC. Its translation: CASSLEPVGEQYF.

The rearrangement uses TRBV2 and TRBJ1-3, with D possibly TRBD1 on 5 matching bases. The CDR3 is made up of 11 amino acids. V dropped 5 bases and J dropped 8 bases, with 7 bases sitting between them. Germline V gene data show CDR1 as SNHLY and CDR2 as FYNNEI. The CDR3 sequence is CASSQGHTIYF. The CDR3 DNA follows: TGTGCCAGCAGTCAGGGACACACCATATATTTT.